This is a list of T cell receptor beta chains from one sample in a study of cytomegalovirus exposure and HLA in healthy donors. Profiled with immunoSEQ multiplex PCR; TCRdb holds only in-frame clones, not every one. The sample consists of 66,000 or so clones, more than 80% of them appearing once. The sample comprised PBMCs. These receptors were collected from a man younger than 45 in good health and CMV-seropositive. CDR3s include the opening cysteine and the closing phenylalanine or tryptophan. D genes are given only for firm matches. The size of a clone is reported for some rows only, either as once, few or many, or as a class for expanded clones.

clone size: once
V gene: TRBV28
D gene: .
J gene: TRBJ2-7
CDR3 DNA: TGTGCCAGCAGTTTCGGTAAGCGCAGCTTCTCCTACGAGCAGTACTTC
CDR3 protein: CASSFGKRSFSYEQYF

clone size: .
V gene: TRBV5-4
D gene: .
J gene: TRBJ1-2
CDR3 DNA: TGTGCCAGCAGCCGGGGCGTTGGGGGGTCTAACTATGGCTACACCTTC
CDR3 protein: CASSRGVGGSNYGYTF

clone size: once
V gene: TRBV4-1
D gene: TRBD1
J gene: TRBJ1-1
CDR3 DNA: TGCGCCAGCAGCCAATTCTTGACAGGGCAGGGGACTGAAGCTTTCTTT
CDR3 protein: CASSQFLTGQGTEAFF

clone size: .
V gene: TRBV11-2
D gene: .
J gene: TRBJ1-1
CDR3 DNA: TGTGCCAGCAGCCTACTACAGGGAACCACTGAAGCTTTCTTT
CDR3 protein: CASSLLQGTTEAFF

clone size: .
V gene: TRBV27
D gene: TRBD1
J gene: TRBJ1-2
CDR3 DNA: TGTGCCAGCAGTTTAAACAGGGGGCTCGGCTACACCTTC
CDR3 protein: CASSLNRGLGYTF

clone size: .
V gene: TRBV11-2
D gene: TRBD2
J gene: TRBJ2-5
CDR3 DNA: TGTGCCAGCAGCCCCCGACTAGCGGGAGGGGAGACCCAGTACTTC
CDR3 protein: CASSPRLAGGETQYF

clone size: few
V gene: TRBV29-1
D gene: .
J gene: TRBJ2-3
CDR3 DNA: TGCAGCGTTGAAGCGAGCACAGATACGCAGTATTTT
CDR3 protein: CSVEASTDTQYF

clone size: .
V gene: TRBV28
D gene: .
J gene: TRBJ2-7
CDR3 DNA: TGTGCCAGCAGTTTTGCAGCGAGCTCCTACGAGCAGTACTTC
CDR3 protein: CASSFAASSYEQYF

clone size: .
V gene: TRBV1
D gene: .
J gene: TRBJ2-7
CDR3 DNA: TGCACCAGCAGCCAAGTGACAGATTCCCTCGAGCAGTACTTC
CDR3 protein: CTSSQVTDSLEQYF

clone size: .
V gene: TRBV28
D gene: .
J gene: TRBJ1-1
CDR3 DNA: TGTGCCACCGAGACAGAAACGAACACTGAAGCTTTCTTT
CDR3 protein: CATETETNTEAFF